A single sample is the source of the 9 T cell receptor beta chains below, sequenced in a study of blood T cell repertoires in COVID-19. Method: immunoSEQ multiplex PCR; TCRdb's copy keeps in-frame clones and lacks some. This table holds about 380,000 clones, approximately 89% found once. The sample consisted of PBMCs or T cells enriched from blood (not recorded which). The origin of the receptors is a man in his thirties or forties who had recovered from COVID-19.

In nucleotides, the CDR3 is TGTGCTAGTGGTTTGGTACTGACAGGGCCGGGGGGGGCCAACGTCCTGACTTTC. Its protein is CASGLVLTGPGGANVLTF. This chain links TRBV12-5 with TRBJ2-6, with TRBD1 matching 7 bases. J lost 4 bases, V lost 0 bases, and 9 bases had no gene match. CDR1 LGHNT and CDR2 FRNRAP come from the germline V gene. CDR3 size: 18 residues.

The chain combines TRBV7-2 with TRBJ2-7; 10 nucleotides line up with TRBD1. Trimming cost V 6 bases and J 4 bases; bases outside gene matches: 3. This CDR3 spans 13 amino acids. Germline-derived CDR1 and CDR2 are SGHTA and FQGNSA. The CDR3 DNA is TGTGCCAGCAGGGGACAGGGGACATACGAGCAGTACTTC. Translated: CASRGQGTYEQYF.

DNA of the CDR3: TGTGCCAGTAGTACCACCCACTATACGGATCCTGACGAGCAGTACTTC. This sequence encodes CASSTTHYTDPDEQYF. The chain recombines TRBV19 with TRBJ2-7; no clear D. The CDR3 totals 16 residues. Trimming pared 4 bases from V and 5 bases from J, leaving 21 bases between. Germline V gene sequence: CDR1 LNHDA, CDR2 SQIVND (reference sequence). Combining the CDR3 with reference TRBV19 and TRBJ2-7 gives the whole variable domain DGGITQSPKYLFRKEGQNVTLSCEQNLNHDAMYWYRQDPGQGLRLIYYSQIVNDFQKGDIAEGYSVSREKKESFPLTVTSAQKNPTAFYLCASSTTHYTDPDEQYFGPGTRLTVT.

This rearrangement joins TRBV6-1 to TRBJ1-6, with a tentative D call TRBD1 (6 bases). V was trimmed by 3 bases and J by 9 bases, leaving 15 bases between them. Germline V CDR1 and CDR2: MNHNS, SASEGT. The CDR3 has 15 residues. CDR3 region: CASSDKQGEGSPLHF. In DNA, the CDR3 is TGTGCCAGCAGTGACAAACAGGGAGAAGGTTCACCCCTCCACTTT.

The J gene is TRBJ2-2, the V gene TRBV5-1, with D maybe TRBD2 (6 bases). The CDR3 consists of 15 residues. Germline V CDR1 and CDR2: SGHRS, YFSETQ. The germline V and J ends were trimmed by 6 bases and 5 bases, with 17 bases remaining between them. CDR3 region: CASISEGAGTGELFF. The CDR3 coding sequence is TGCGCCAGCATCTCGGAGGGAGCCGGAACCGGGGAGCTGTTTTTT.

This chain uses TRBV27 with TRBJ1-5; no clear D gene. The germline V gene has CDR1 MNHEY and CDR2 SMNVEV (reference sequence). The V gene lost 4 bases and the J gene lost 0 bases, with 7 bases spanning the gap. The CDR3 has 14 residues. CDR3 sequence: CASSYGLSNQPQHF. As DNA, the CDR3 is TGTGCCAGCAGTTATGGACTTAGCAATCAGCCCCAGCATTTT.

The genes are TRBV19 and TRBJ1-1, with TRBD1 as a possible D gene (5 bases). The CDR3 extends over 15 amino acids. V lost 2 bases and J 0 bases, leaving 10 bases between the germline ends. Per the germline V gene, CDR1 is LNHDA and CDR2 is SQIVND (reference sequence). For the CDR3, the DNA is TGTGCCAGTAGTATACGGGGGAATATGAACACTGAAGCTTTCTTT. The encoded protein is CASSIRGNMNTEAFF.

V gene TRBV12-3 or TRBV12-4 combines with J gene TRBJ2-1; 10 bases are a match to TRBD1. With 8 bases clipped from V and 7 bases from J, the junction kept 5 bases outside the gene matches. CDR3 length: 13 amino acids. The CDR3 region has the DNA TGTGCCAGCCGGGACAGGGGCTTAAATGAGCAGTTCTTC. It is translated as CASRDRGLNEQFF.

V usage is TRBV4-2 and J usage is TRBJ2-3; D gene unclear. This CDR3 has 14 residues. CDR1 and CDR2 (germline): LGHNA, YNFKEQ. Trimming took off 4 bases at V and 6 bases at J, with 14 bases between the two ends. The CDR3 nucleotides read TGTGCCAGCAGCCCGCGGCCCGGAACCGATACGCAGTATTTT. Translated: CASSPRPGTDTQYF.